Described below is a single T cell receptor (beta chain) sequence and its context. The sample belongs to a study of cytomegalovirus exposure and HLA in healthy donors. The PCR had 60 Vbeta and 13 Jbeta primers. Only in-frame clones appear in the TCRdb table, and some are missing; sequencing was by immunoSEQ multiplex PCR. Reported are some 72,000 clones; the ten largest clones contain about 0.83%. This TCR derives from a boy aged 10-17 years in good health and CMV-seronegative. Sequencing used PBMCs.

This CDR3 reads CASSVGGTQPGATEAFF. The CDR3 DNA follows: TGTGCCAGCAGCGTAGGGGGCACGCAACCAGGGGCCACTGAAGCTTTCTTT. The J gene is TRBJ1-1, the V gene TRBV9, with D possibly being TRBD1 (6 bases). CDR1 and CDR2 from the germline V gene are SGDLS and YYNGEE. The CDR3 runs to 17 residues. V lost 0 bases and J 4 bases, leaving 19 bases between the germline ends. The variable domain in full, completed from reference TRBV9 and TRBJ1-1, reads DSGVTQTPKHLITATGQRVTLRCSPRSGDLSVYWYQQSLDQGLQFLIQYYNGEERAKGNILERFSAQQFPDLHSELNLSSLELGDSALYFCASSVGGTQPGATEAFFGQGTRLTVV.